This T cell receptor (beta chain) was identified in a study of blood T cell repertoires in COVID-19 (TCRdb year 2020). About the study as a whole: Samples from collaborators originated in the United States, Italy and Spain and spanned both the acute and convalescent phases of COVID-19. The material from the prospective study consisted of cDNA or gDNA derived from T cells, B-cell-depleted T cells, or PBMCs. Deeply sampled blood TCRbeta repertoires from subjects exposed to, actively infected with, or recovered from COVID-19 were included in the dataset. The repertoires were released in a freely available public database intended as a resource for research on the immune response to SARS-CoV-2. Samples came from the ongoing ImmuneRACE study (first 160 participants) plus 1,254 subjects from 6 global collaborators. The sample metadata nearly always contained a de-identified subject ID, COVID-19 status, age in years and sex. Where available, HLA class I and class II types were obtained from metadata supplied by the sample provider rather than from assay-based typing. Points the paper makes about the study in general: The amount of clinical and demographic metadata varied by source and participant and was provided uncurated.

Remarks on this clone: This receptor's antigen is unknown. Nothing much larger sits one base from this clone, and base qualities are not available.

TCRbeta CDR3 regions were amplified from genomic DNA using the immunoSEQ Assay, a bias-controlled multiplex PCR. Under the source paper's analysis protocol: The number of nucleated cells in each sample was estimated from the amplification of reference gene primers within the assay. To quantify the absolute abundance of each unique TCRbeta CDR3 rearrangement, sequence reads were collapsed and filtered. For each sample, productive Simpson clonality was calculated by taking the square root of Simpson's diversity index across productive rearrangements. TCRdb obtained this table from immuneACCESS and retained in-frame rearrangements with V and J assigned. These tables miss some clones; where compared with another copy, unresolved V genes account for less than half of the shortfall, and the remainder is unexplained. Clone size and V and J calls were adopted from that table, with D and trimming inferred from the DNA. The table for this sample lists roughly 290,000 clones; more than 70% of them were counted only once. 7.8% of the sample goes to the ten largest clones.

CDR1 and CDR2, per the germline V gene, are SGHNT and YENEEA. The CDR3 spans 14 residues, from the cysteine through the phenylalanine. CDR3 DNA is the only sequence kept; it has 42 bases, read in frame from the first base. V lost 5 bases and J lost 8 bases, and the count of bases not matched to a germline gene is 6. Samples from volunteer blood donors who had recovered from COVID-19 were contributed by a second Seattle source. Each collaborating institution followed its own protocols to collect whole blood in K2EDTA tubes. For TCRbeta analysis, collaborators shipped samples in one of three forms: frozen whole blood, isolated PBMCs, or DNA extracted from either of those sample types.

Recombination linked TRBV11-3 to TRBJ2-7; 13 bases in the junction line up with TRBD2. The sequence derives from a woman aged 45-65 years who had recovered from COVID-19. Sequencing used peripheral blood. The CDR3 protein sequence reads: CASSATSGRVKQYF. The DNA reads TGTGCCAGCAGCGCAACTAGCGGGAGGGTGAAGCAGTACTTC.